Listed here are 24 T cell receptor beta chains from one sample, sequenced in a study of T cell responses to AZD1222 COVID-19 vaccine (dated by TCRdb to about 2021). Library preparation was by the immunoSEQ multiplex PCR assay. In TCRdb, the immuneACCESS table is reduced to in-frame sequences with V and J assigned. These tables do not hold every clone; where another copy was compared, an unresolved V gene accounts for under half, and the others remain unexplained. The sample profile shows around 120,000 clones; 84% of them were found once. The ten most abundant clones make up around a quarter of the sample. The label giving this sample's time point can be read as: about 28 days (+/-7) after the second vaccine dose. The sequencing used peripheral blood, collected 28 days after the second AZD1222 dose. The receptors originated from an adult who received the AZD1222 COVID-19 vaccine.

The chain is built from TRBV5-6 and TRBJ1-2; tentative D call: TRBD1 (6 bases). The CDR3 has 13 amino acids. Germline V gives CDR1 SGHDT, CDR2 YYEEEE. Trimming pared 4 bases from V and 4 bases from J, leaving 11 bases between. DNA of the CDR3: TGTGCCAGCAGCCACAGGGAATTCTATGGCTACACCTTC. It specifies CASSHREFYGYTF.

The CDR3 loop reads CASSLLGTGIGYTF. Written as DNA, the CDR3 is TGTGCCAGCAGTTTATTGGGGACAGGGATTGGCTACACCTTC. This chain connects TRBV28 to TRBJ1-2; 9 nucleotides align to TRBD1. CDR1 is MDHEN and CDR2 is SYDVKM in the germline V gene. The CDR3 sequence is 14 residues long. After removal of 1 base from V and 7 bases from J, the junction contained 4 bases not matched to a gene.

This clone was found a few times. The V call is TRBV7-9, the J call TRBJ2-1, with D possibly matching TRBD2 (6 bases). Germline V CDR1 and CDR2: SEHNR, FQNEAQ (reference sequence). The length of the CDR3 is 12 residues. The V end was cut by 10 bases, the J end by 8 bases, with 15 bases between. DNA of the CDR3: TGTGCCACGGGACTCGGCGGCTATGAGCAGTTCTTC. Translating gives CATGLGGYEQFF. The full variable domain, with the rest looked up from reference TRBV7-9 and TRBJ2-1, is DTGVSQNPRHKITKRGQNVTFRCDPISEHNRLYWYRQTLGQGPEFLTYFQNEAQLEKSRLLSDRFSAERPKGSFSTLEIQRTEQGDSAMYLCATGLGGYEQFFGPGTRLTVL.

The V gene is TRBV28, the J gene TRBJ1-2, with TRBD1 as a possible D gene (5 bases). This CDR3 is 13 amino acids long. V was shortened by 6 bases and J by 2 bases, with 10 bases between the two germline ends. Germline V gene lookup returns CDR1 MDHEN and CDR2 SYDVKM. CDR3 DNA: TGTGCCAGCAGCTCCAGGGAGAACTATGGCTACACCTTC. This encodes CASSSRENYGYTF.

The chain recombines TRBV7-3 with TRBJ2-5; the match to TRBD1 covers 8 bases. V lost 4 bases and J lost 4; bases outside the gene matches: 2. CDR3 length equals 13 residues. CDR1 and CDR2 from the germline V gene are SGHTA and FQGTGA. The DNA of the CDR3 is TGTGCCAGCAGCTCGGGACAGGTAGAGACCCAGTACTTC. Translation: CASSSGQVETQYF.

In this sample, this clone turned up a few times. The rearrangement uses TRBV5-1 and TRBJ2-3, with 9 bases fitting TRBD2. Looked up from germline, CDR1 is SGHRS and CDR2 is YFSETQ. The CDR3 covers 17 residues. The ends lost 3 bases at V and 2 bases at J; junction bases unmatched: 10. The CDR3 bases are TGCGCCAGCAGCTCCCCCAGCGGGGGGCGCCCCACAGATACGCAGTATTTT. Translation gives CASSSPSGGRPTDTQYF.

The V and J genes are TRBV3-1 (or the pseudogene TRBV3-2) and TRBJ1-3; D gene uncertain. V lost 1 base to trimming and J lost 4 bases, with 8 bases between them. CDR3 length: 14 amino acids. CDR1 is LGHDT, CDR2 YNNKEL, per germline (reference sequence). For the CDR3, the DNA is TGTGCCAGCAGCCAAGCCACGGTCGGAAACACCATATATTTT. This encodes CASSQATVGNTIYF.

Written as DNA, the CDR3 is TGTGCCAGCAGCTTTTCTCGGACAGAAGAGACCCAGTACTTC. It specifies CASSFSRTEETQYF. The chain is built from TRBV5-5 and TRBJ2-5, with D possibly TRBD1 on 6 matching bases. Germline CDR1 and CDR2: SGHKS and YYEKEE (reference sequence). The CDR3 contains 14 residues. V lost 2 bases to trimming and J lost 3 bases, with 11 bases between them. The variable domain in full, completed from reference TRBV5-5 and TRBJ2-5, reads DAGVTQSPTHLIKTRGQQVTLRCSPISGHKSVSWYQQVLGQGPQFIFQYYEKEERGRGNFPDRFSARQFPNYSSELNVNALLLGDSALYLCASSFSRTEETQYFGPGTRLLVL.

This clone was counted a single time. The chain uses TRBV28 and TRBJ1-5, with TRBD1 identical over 9 bases. The junction had 6 bases not matched to a gene; V was cut back by 5 bases and J by 7 bases. This CDR3 has 14 amino acids. Per the germline V gene, CDR1 is MDHEN and CDR2 is SYDVKM. DNA of the CDR3: TGTGCCAGCAGTCCGGGACAGGGCAGCCAGCCCCAGCATTTT. Its translation is CASSPGQGSQPQHF.

This chain joins TRBV5-1 and TRBJ2-1; D is unresolved. The germline V and J ends were trimmed by 1 base and 5 bases, with 10 bases remaining between them. Germline CDR1 is SGHRS and CDR2 is YFSETQ. This CDR3 spans 14 amino acids. As DNA, the CDR3 is TGCGCCAGCAGCTTGTCCATTGGGAACAATGAGCAGTTCTTC. Its protein is CASSLSIGNNEQFF. The full variable domain, completed using reference TRBV5-1 and TRBJ2-1, is KAGVTQTPRYLIKTRGQQVTLSCSPISGHRSVSWYQQTPGQGLQFLFEYFSETQRNKGNFPGRFSGRQFSNSRSEMNVSTLELGDSALYLCASSLSIGNNEQFFGPGTRLTVL.

A single count supports this clone. This sequence joins TRBV9 and TRBJ1-2; D gene unclear. V lost 3 bases and J 6 bases, leaving 12 bases between the germline ends. This CDR3 contains 13 residues. Germline CDR1 is SGDLS and CDR2 is YYNGEE. The DNA of the CDR3 is TGTGCCAGCAGCGCCTCGCGGGGTGATGGCTACACCTTC. This gives the protein CASSASRGDGYTF.

V usage is TRBV27 and J usage is TRBJ2-1; no clear D. The V end was cut by 6 bases, the J end by 2 bases, with 14 bases between. The germline V gene has CDR1 MNHEY and CDR2 SMNVEV (reference sequence). The CDR3 has 15 residues. In DNA form, the CDR3 reads TGTGCCAGCAGCCGGTGGGCCCAGGCCTACAATGAGCAGTTCTTC. This sequence encodes CASSRWAQAYNEQFF.

The chain is built from TRBV2 and TRBJ1-3; no reliable D call. The CDR3 has 14 amino acids. V lost 3 bases and J lost 7, with 13 bases in between. Germline V gene lookup returns CDR1 SNHLY and CDR2 FYNNEI. The CDR3 bases are TGTGCCAGCAGTGACCGGATAAAATGGAACACCATATATTTT. Protein sequence: CASSDRIKWNTIYF.

The chain joins TRBV5-1 to TRBJ2-3; D call uncertain. The CDR3 has 16 residues. With 4 bases removed from V and 2 bases from J, the gap between germline ends came to 17 bases. The germline CDR1 and CDR2 sequences are SGHRS and YFSETQ. As DNA, the CDR3 is TGCGCCAGCAGCCCGAGTCCTGAGTCCTCCACAGATACGCAGTATTTT. Translated: CASSPSPESSTDTQYF.

This chain links TRBV7-2 with TRBJ1-2; D not resolved. The CDR3 spans 13 residues. V was trimmed by 8 bases and J by 4 bases, leaving 14 bases between them. Germline lookup yields CDR1 SGHTA and CDR2 FQGNSA. The CDR3 region is CASSTGTGYGYTF. CDR3 nucleotides: TGTGCCAGCTCCACCGGCACCGGCTATGGCTACACCTTC.

Only a few counts were recorded for this clone. This chain's CDR3 is CATSRVSNQPQHF. For the CDR3, the DNA is TGTGCCACCAGCAGAGTCAGCAATCAGCCCCAGCATTTT. The V call is TRBV15, the J call TRBJ1-5; D unresolved. The V and J ends lost 1 base and 1 base respectively, with 2 bases between them. The germline V gene encodes CDR1 LNHNV and CDR2 YYDKDF (reference sequence). This CDR3 spans 13 amino acids.

CDR3 amino acids: CASSVDLTNEQFF. CDR3 in DNA: TGTGCCAGCAGCGTAGATCTTACCAATGAGCAGTTCTTC. The J gene is TRBJ2-1, the V gene TRBV9; D is ambiguous. Trimming removed 0 bases from V and 6 bases from J, with 7 bases in between. The CDR3 has 13 amino acids. Looked up from germline, CDR1 is SGDLS and CDR2 is YYNGEE.

V gene TRBV5-1 combines with J gene TRBJ2-2; D may be TRBD1 or TRBD2 (6 bases each). The germline V and J ends were trimmed by 6 bases and 5 bases, with 14 bases remaining between them. Germline V lookup: CDR1 SGHRS, CDR2 YFSETQ. The CDR3 is made up of 14 amino acids. In DNA form, the CDR3 reads TGCGCCAGCATGGGGGGCGCGGGGACCGGGGAGCTGTTTTTT. Its translation is CASMGGAGTGELFF.

The chain couples TRBV3-1 (or the pseudogene TRBV3-2) to TRBJ2-2; tentative D call: TRBD1 (6 bases). This CDR3 comprises 17 residues. Germline CDR1 reads LGHDT; CDR2 reads YNNKEL (reference sequence). Trimming pared 1 base from V and 3 bases from J, leaving 15 bases between. The chain's CDR3 is CASSQGNPRGYTGELFF. DNA of the CDR3: TGTGCCAGCAGCCAAGGCAACCCTAGGGGGTACACCGGGGAGCTGTTTTTT.

V is TRBV10-1 and J is TRBJ1-3; D might be TRBD1 (5 bases). V was cut by 0 bases and J by 4 bases, with 13 bases left in between. Germline V gene data show CDR1 as WNHNN and CDR2 as SYGVQD (reference sequence). The CDR3 runs 16 residues. CDR3 nucleotide sequence: TGCGCCAGCAGTGAGTCGTTGGAGGGGTCCGGAAACACCATATATTTT. Protein: CASSESLEGSGNTIYF.

The rearrangement links TRBV9 to TRBJ2-1, with D possibly being TRBD1 or TRBD2 (6 bases each). Germline lookup yields CDR1 SGDLS and CDR2 YYNGEE. This CDR3 contains 14 residues. The ends were cut back, 10 bases at V and 3 bases at J, with 17 bases in the middle. The CDR3 DNA follows: TGTGCCGGGGTTTGGGGGGCCGGCTACAATGAGCAGTTCTTC. This sequence encodes CAGVWGAGYNEQFF.

This rearrangement joins TRBV5-8 to TRBJ2-1; possible D gene TRBD2, 6 bases. CDR3 length equals 16 residues. The V and J ends lost 3 bases and 4 bases respectively, with 17 bases between them. The V gene's germline CDR1 is SGHTS and CDR2 YDEGEE. CDR3 loop: CASSSKTSSLYNEQFF. DNA for the CDR3: TGTGCCAGCAGCTCCAAAACTAGCTCCTTATACAATGAGCAGTTCTTC.

V usage is TRBV19 and J usage is TRBJ1-2; tentative D call: TRBD1 (6 bases). The V gene lost 3 bases and the J gene lost 2 bases, with 13 bases spanning the gap. The CDR3 sequence is 15 residues long. Germline CDR1 is LNHDA and CDR2 is SQIVND (reference sequence). The CDR3: CASSIDRYWNYGYTF. CDR3 in DNA: TGTGCCAGTAGTATCGACAGGTATTGGAACTATGGCTACACCTTC.

The V and J genes are TRBV25-1 and TRBJ2-1; maybe TRBD2 (5 bases). Germline CDR1 and CDR2: MGHDK and SYGVNS. V lost 5 bases and J lost 2, with 16 bases in between. CDR3 length equals 16 residues. CDR3 nucleotides: TGTGCCAGCAGTTTGCCCCGGGGAAGGGCCTACAATGAGCAGTTCTTC. It encodes CASSLPRGRAYNEQFF.